The 20 T cell receptor beta chains listed next were all sequenced from one sample in a study of T cells in pancreatic ductal adenocarcinoma. The selected patients with pancreatic ductal adenocarcinoma had surgery but no neoadjuvant therapy. TCRdb's copy holds only in-frame clones and misses some; the assay was immunoSEQ multiplex PCR. The sample shows roughly 100,000 clones, more than 90% of them seen only once. Sample: PBMCs. These receptors were collected from a human donor with pancreatic ductal adenocarcinoma.

The chain carries TRBV11-2 and TRBJ2-2; D is unclear. CDR1 SGHAT and CDR2 FQNNGV come from the germline V gene. The V end was cut by 0 bases, the J end by 2 bases, with 13 bases between. This CDR3 comprises 17 residues. The CDR3 spells CASSLDLWVANTGELFF. The CDR3, as DNA: TGTGCCAGCAGCTTAGATCTCTGGGTAGCTAACACCGGGGAGCTGTTTTTT.

This chain connects TRBV6-6 to TRBJ1-5; tentatively, D is TRBD1 (6 bases). V was cut by 7 bases and J by 2 bases, with 9 bases left in between. Germline V gives CDR1 MNHNY, CDR2 SVGAGI (reference sequence). The CDR3 has 13 residues. CDR3 bases: TGTGCCAGCACCAGGGGAGGCAATCAGCCCCAGCATTTT. Translation: CASTRGGNQPQHF.

The CDR3 protein is CASSLLGVAVDNEQFF. The CDR3 DNA reads as TGTGCCAGCAGCTTATTAGGAGTAGCGGTAGACAATGAGCAGTTCTTC. V and J are TRBV11-2 and TRBJ2-1, with D possibly TRBD2 on 6 matching bases. This CDR3 contains 16 residues. Trimming stripped 2 bases from V and 5 bases from J, with 16 bases between. Germline values: CDR1 SGHAT, CDR2 FQNNGV.

This clone occurred once. The rearrangement links TRBV5-1 to TRBJ2-3, with D maybe TRBD2 (7 bases). CDR3 size: 15 residues. With 3 bases removed from V and 1 base from J, the gap between germline ends came to 12 bases. Germline V gives CDR1 SGHRS, CDR2 YFSETQ. The chain's CDR3 is CASSWGGGGTDTQYF. Here the CDR3 DNA reads TGCGCCAGCAGCTGGGGAGGGGGGGGCACAGATACGCAGTATTTT.

The chain links TRBV4-2 to TRBJ2-7; 9 bases align to TRBD2. The V segment lost 0 bases and the J segment 2 bases; nucleotides outside the gene matches: 5. The CDR3 spans 16 residues. CDR1 is LGHNA, CDR2 YNFKEQ, per germline. CDR3 DNA: TGTGCCAGCAGCCAAGAACCGGCTAGCGGGACCTACGAGCAGTACTTC. Its protein product is CASSQEPASGTYEQYF.

V gene TRBV4-1 combines with J gene TRBJ2-7; D gene ambiguous. V was pared by 1 base and J by 3 bases, with 10 bases between. This CDR3 is built from 14 residues. The germline V gene encodes CDR1 MGHRA and CDR2 YSYEKL. CDR3: CASSQGGSVYEQYF. The CDR3 DNA sequence: TGCGCCAGCAGCCAAGGCGGCAGTGTCTACGAGCAGTACTTC.

In this sample, this clone turned up once. The J gene is TRBJ2-5, the V gene TRBV13; D unresolved. The germline V gene encodes CDR1 PRHDT and CDR2 FYEKMQ (reference sequence). V was cut by 2 bases and J by 1 base, with 8 bases left in between. The length of the CDR3 is 14 residues. In DNA, the CDR3 is TGTGCCAGCAGCTTAAGAGCAGGCCAAGAGACCCAGTACTTC. Protein: CASSLRAGQETQYF. The full variable domain, with the rest looked up from reference TRBV13 and TRBJ2-5, is AAGVIQSPRHLIKEKRETATLKCYPIPRHDTVYWYQQGPGQDPQFLISFYEKMQSDKGSIPDRFSAQQFSDYHSELNMSSLELGDSALYFCASSLRAGQETQYFGPGTRLLVL.

The J gene is TRBJ1-3, the V gene TRBV2, with 9 nucleotides matching TRBD1. The CDR3 runs 15 residues. Germline assignment: CDR1 SNHLY and CDR2 FYNNEI. J lost 9 bases, V lost 3 bases, and 9 bases had no gene match. The DNA of the CDR3 is TGTGCCAGCAGTGATATGGGACAGGGTCTGGGCACCATATATTTT. This codes for CASSDMGQGLGTIYF. The entire variable domain, with the rest obtained from reference TRBV2 and TRBJ1-3, is as follows: EPEVTQTPSHQVTQMGQEVILRCVPISNHLYFYWYRQILGQKVEFLVSFYNNEISEKSEIFDDQFSVERPDGSNFTLKIRSTKLEDSAMYFCASSDMGQGLGTIYFGEGSWLTVV.

The chain combines TRBV6-1 with TRBJ2-7; no firm D call. Germline V gene data show CDR1 as MNHNS and CDR2 as SASEGT. Trimming left V 1 base short and J 0 bases short, with 7 bases between. The CDR3 totals 14 residues. The CDR3 coding sequence is TGTGCCAGCAGTGAAGACAGTGTCTCCTACGAGCAGTACTTC. It specifies CASSEDSVSYEQYF.

The chain joins TRBV12-5 to TRBJ2-2; 9 nucleotides agree with TRBD2. There are 16 residues in the CDR3. Germline V gene lookup returns CDR1 LGHNT and CDR2 FRNRAP. Losses at the gene ends were 6 bases for V and 5 bases for J; bases not matched to a gene: 10. CDR3 sequence: CASGRYSGSNTGELFF. The CDR3 bases are TGTGCTAGTGGCCGCTATAGCGGGAGTAATACCGGGGAGCTGTTTTTT. The full variable domain, in which reference TRBV12-5 and TRBJ2-2 provide the parts outside the CDR3, is DARVTQTPRHKVTEMGQEVTMRCQPILGHNTVFWYRQTMMQGLELLAYFRNRAPLDDSGMPKDRFSAEMPDATLATLKIQPSEPRDSAVYFCASGRYSGSNTGELFFGEGSRLTVL.

The rearrangement joins TRBV6-6 to TRBJ1-5, with a tentative D call TRBD1 (6 bases). Germline assignment: CDR1 MNHNY and CDR2 SVGAGI (reference sequence). V shed 6 bases and J shed 4 bases, with 19 bases lying between them. The CDR3 has 16 amino acids. The CDR3 protein is CASRKKGGAENQPQHF. CDR3 DNA: TGTGCCAGCAGGAAAAAGGGGGGGGCTGAGAATCAGCCCCAGCATTTT.

The chain links TRBV7-6 to TRBJ2-7; TRBD1 agrees at 10 bases. There are 15 residues in the CDR3. The V gene's germline CDR1 is SGHVS and CDR2 FNYEAQ. V was pared by 5 bases and J by 6 bases, with 10 bases of the junction left unmatched. In DNA form, the CDR3 reads TGTGCCAGCAGCCTAGGGACAGGGGCCGTTGCCGAGCAGTACTTC. Its translation: CASSLGTGAVAEQYF. Combining the CDR3 with reference TRBV7-6 and TRBJ2-7 gives the whole variable domain GAGVSQSPRYKVTKRGQDVALRCDPISGHVSLYWYRQALGQGPEFLTYFNYEAQQDKSGLPNDRFSAERPEGSISTLTIQRTEQRDSAMYRCASSLGTGAVAEQYFGPGTRLTVT.

This chain connects TRBV27 to TRBJ2-7; no reliable D call. Looked up from germline, CDR1 is MNHEY and CDR2 is SMNVEV (reference sequence). The CDR3 length is 16 residues. V lost 0 bases, J lost 2 bases, and 14 bases lay in between. CDR3 DNA sequence: TGTGCCAGCAGTTTATCGAGAGGCCAGTTTACCTACGAGCAGTACTTC. Its translation: CASSLSRGQFTYEQYF.

The V call is TRBV6-1, the J call TRBJ2-7; 7 bases are shared with TRBD2. Germline loops: CDR1 MNHNS, CDR2 SASEGT. The length of the CDR3 is 14 residues. J lost 2 bases, V lost 4 bases, and 5 bases had no gene match. The CDR3 spells CASSGSGYTYEQYF. CDR3 sequence (DNA): TGTGCCAGCAGTGGTAGCGGGTACACCTACGAGCAGTACTTC.

The CDR3 sequence: CASSLTGGDTGELFF. CDR3 coding DNA: TGTGCCAGCAGCTTAACCGGAGGGGACACCGGGGAGCTGTTTTTT. J is TRBJ2-2 and V is TRBV11-2, with TRBD2 as a possible D gene (6 bases). Trimming shortened V by 2 bases and J by 3 bases, and 10 bases separated the two germline ends. CDR1 is SGHAT, CDR2 FQNNGV, per germline. The CDR3 has 15 amino acids.

The V and J genes are TRBV10-3 and TRBJ2-1; D gene uncertain. The CDR3 is 10 amino acids. CDR1 ENHRY and CDR2 SYGVKD come from the germline V gene. V gave up 9 bases and J gave up 9 bases, with 9 bases separating them. The CDR3 reads CAIGVGEQFF. In DNA, the CDR3 is TGTGCCATTGGAGTAGGTGAGCAGTTCTTC.

The chain has TRBV7-6 and TRBJ2-3, with 7 bases aligning to TRBD1. Germline CDR1 and CDR2: SGHVS and FNYEAQ. The V segment lost 5 bases and the J segment 5 bases; nucleotides outside the gene matches: 13. The CDR3 totals 16 residues. The CDR3 protein is CASSHALTGNRDTQYF. The CDR3 DNA is TGTGCCAGCAGCCACGCCCTGACAGGGAACCGAGATACGCAGTATTTT.

The genes are TRBV19 and TRBJ2-3; 7 bases map to TRBD1. The junction had 7 bases not matched to a gene; V was cut back by 2 bases and J by 5 bases. Germline V gene lookup returns CDR1 LNHDA and CDR2 SQIVND (reference sequence). The CDR3 is made up of 15 amino acids. The CDR3 DNA sequence: TGTGCCAGTAGTATATCGGGGACAGTTCAAGATACGCAGTATTTT. Protein product: CASSISGTVQDTQYF.

The chain is built from TRBV28 and TRBJ1-5; D gene ambiguous. The CDR3 is 14 amino acids. V dropped 2 bases and J dropped 3 bases, with 8 bases sitting between them. Germline V gene data show CDR1 as MDHEN and CDR2 as SYDVKM. CDR3 loop: CASSLTQSNQPQHF. CDR3 DNA: TGTGCCAGCAGTTTAACACAGTCCAATCAGCCCCAGCATTTT.

The chain has TRBV7-2 and TRBJ2-4; no reliable D call. CDR1 and CDR2 from the germline V gene are SGHTA and FQGNSA. Trimming left V 3 bases short and J 9 bases short, with 9 bases between. The CDR3 is 12 amino acids. CDR3 region: CASSLQQTIQYF. The CDR3 DNA follows: TGTGCCAGCAGCTTGCAACAAACCATTCAGTACTTC.